This TCR beta chain was identified in a study of T cells in Graves' hyperthyroidism and ophthalmopathy. The CDR3 has 14 amino acids. The germline V gene encodes CDR1 SGHTA and CDR2 FQGNSA. V lost 1 base to trimming and J lost 1 base, with 6 bases between them. TCR beta CDR3 regions were amplified from RNA. The TCR CDR3 first-round RT-PCR relied on the HTBI primer set. Each CDR3 protein gets one entry after TCRdb re-called the multiplex PCR reads with MiXCR. The sample records around 360,000 distinct CDR3 sequences, 15% being singletons. This clonotype was counted at least ten times. V and J are TRBV7-2 and TRBJ2-3; no definite D call. The sequence came from an older woman with Graves' ophthalmopathy. Sequencing was done on a sample of blood. For the CDR3, the DNA is TGTGCCAGCAGCTTAGGGATCGGCACAGATACGCAGTATTTT. It specifies CASSLGIGTDTQYF.